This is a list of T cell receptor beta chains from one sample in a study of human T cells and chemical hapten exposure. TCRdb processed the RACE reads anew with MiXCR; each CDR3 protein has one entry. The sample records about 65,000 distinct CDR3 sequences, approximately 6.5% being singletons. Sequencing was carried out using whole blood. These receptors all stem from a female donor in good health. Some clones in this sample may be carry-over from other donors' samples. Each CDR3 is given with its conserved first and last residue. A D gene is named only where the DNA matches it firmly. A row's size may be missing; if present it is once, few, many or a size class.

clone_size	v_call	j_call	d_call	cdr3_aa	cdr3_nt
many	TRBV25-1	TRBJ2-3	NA	CASSEYSGGTDTQYF	TGTGCCAGCAGTGAATATTCCGGTGGGACAGATACGCAGTATTTT
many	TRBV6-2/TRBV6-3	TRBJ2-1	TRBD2	CASSSGSSYNEQFF	TGTGCCAGCAGTAGCGGGAGCTCCTACAATGAGCAGTTCTTC
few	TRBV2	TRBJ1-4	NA	CASRSDSPEKLFF	TGTGCCAGCAGGTCGGACAGCCCTGAAAAACTGTTTTTT
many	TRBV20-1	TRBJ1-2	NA	CSARGFSHGYTF	TGCAGTGCTAGGGGGTTTAGTCATGGCTACACCTTC
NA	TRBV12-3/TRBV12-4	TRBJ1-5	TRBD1	CASSKQGLSNQPQHF	TGTGCCAGCAGCAAACAGGGGCTTAGCAATCAGCCCCAGCATTTT
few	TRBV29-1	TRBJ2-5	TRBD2	CSSEVLAGETQYF	TGCAGCAGTGAAGTACTAGCGGGAGAGACCCAGTACTTC
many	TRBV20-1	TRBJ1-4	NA	CSARDNLDSATNEKLFF	TGCAGTGCTAGAGATAACCTGGACAGTGCAACTAATGAAAAACTGTTTTTT
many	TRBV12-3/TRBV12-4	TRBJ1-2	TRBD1	CASSSSGTGHSFYGYTF	TGTGCCAGCAGTTCGTCCGGGACAGGGCATTCCTTCTATGGCTACACCTTC
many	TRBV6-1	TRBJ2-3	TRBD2	CASGEGAGGPDTQYF	TGTGCCAGCGGAGAAGGGGCGGGGGGGCCAGATACGCAGTATTTT
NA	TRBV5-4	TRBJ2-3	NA	CASSVLRTDTQYF	TGTGCCAGCAGCGTCCTAAGGACAGATACGCAGTATTTT
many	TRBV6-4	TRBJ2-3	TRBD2	CASSDSAAGGTDTQYF	TGTGCCAGCAGTGACTCAGCAGCGGGAGGGACAGATACGCAGTATTTT
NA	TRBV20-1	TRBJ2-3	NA	CSANEWWLADTQYF	TGCAGTGCGAATGAATGGTGGCTCGCAGATACGCAGTATTTT
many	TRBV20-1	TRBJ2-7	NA	CSAPNFYEQYF	TGCAGTGCTCCTAACTTCTACGAGCAGTACTTC
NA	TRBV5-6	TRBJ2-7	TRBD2	CASSFWTSGGLEQYF	TGTGCCAGCAGCTTTTGGACTAGCGGAGGTCTGGAGCAGTACTTC
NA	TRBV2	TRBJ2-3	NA	CASSLRTSSPPEDTQYF	TGTGCCAGCAGTCTTCGAACTAGCTCCCCCCCGGAGGATACGCAGTATTTT
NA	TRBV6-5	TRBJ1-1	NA	CASSRKIEGGEAFF	TGTGCCAGCAGTCGCAAAATAGAGGGGGGTGAAGCTTTCTTT
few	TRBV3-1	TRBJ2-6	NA	CASSPRGVTPSGANVLTF	TGTGCCAGCAGCCCCCGCGGGGTCACCCCCTCTGGGGCCAACGTCCTGACTTTC
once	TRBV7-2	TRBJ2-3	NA	CARSTQSDTQYF	TGTGCCAGAAGCACCCAGTCAGATACGCAGTATTTT
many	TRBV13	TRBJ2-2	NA	CASSLGASGTGELFF	TGTGCCAGCAGCTTAGGGGCTTCGGGAACCGGGGAGCTGTTTTTT
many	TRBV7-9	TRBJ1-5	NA	CASSPDTINQPQHF	TGTGCCAGCAGCCCTGACACTATCAATCAGCCCCAGCATTTT
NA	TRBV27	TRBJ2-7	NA	CASSLLGRTYEQYF	TGTGCCAGCAGTTTACTGGGACGGACTTACGAGCAGTACTTC
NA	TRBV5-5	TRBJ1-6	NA	CASSPTDSPLHF	TGTGCCAGCAGCCCGACCGATTCACCCCTCCACTTT
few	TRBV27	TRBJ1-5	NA	CASSLFNGNQPQHF	TGTGCCAGCAGTTTATTTAACGGCAATCAGCCCCAGCATTTT
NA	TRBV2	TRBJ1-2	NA	CASSVIGFEGYNF	TGTGCCAGCAGTGTGATAGGGTTTGAGGGCTACAACTTC
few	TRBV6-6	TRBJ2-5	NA	CASSYPGQQETQYF	TGTGCCAGCAGTTACCCCGGACAGCAAGAGACCCAGTACTTC
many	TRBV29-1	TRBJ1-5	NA	CSVEGGAGQPQHF	TGCAGCGTTGAGGGGGGGGCTGGTCAGCCCCAGCATTTT
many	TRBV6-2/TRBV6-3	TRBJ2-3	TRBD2	CASSSPSGRWDTQYF	TGTGCCAGCAGTTCCCCTAGCGGGAGATGGGATACGCAGTATTTT
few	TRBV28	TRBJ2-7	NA	CASSFEAESVEQYF	TGTGCCAGCAGTTTTGAAGCGGAGTCCGTCGAGCAGTACTTC
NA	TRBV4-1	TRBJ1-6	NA	CASSLRGLDSPLHF	TGCGCCAGCAGCCTCAGGGGTTTGGATTCACCCCTCCACTTT
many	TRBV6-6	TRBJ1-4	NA	CASSRDLDNEKLFF	TGTGCCAGCAGTCGGGACCTAGACAATGAAAAACTGTTTTTT
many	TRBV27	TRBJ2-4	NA	CASSLRGPGSNLAKNIQYF	TGTGCCAGCAGTTTAAGAGGGCCAGGGAGTAATTTAGCCAAAAACATTCAGTACTTC
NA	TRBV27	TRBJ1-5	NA	CASSLARYSNQPQHF	TGTGCCAGCAGTTTAGCCAGATATAGCAATCAGCCCCAGCATTTT
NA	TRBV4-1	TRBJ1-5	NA	CASSLTGGEAQHF	TGCGCCAGCAGCCTCACCGGGGGAGAGGCCCAGCATTTT
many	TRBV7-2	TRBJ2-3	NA	CASSSVGPRTDTQYF	TGTGCCAGCAGCTCTGTCGGGCCCCGGACAGATACGCAGTATTTT
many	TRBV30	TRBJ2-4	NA	CAWSASYLAKNIQYF	TGTGCCTGGAGTGCCTCATACTTAGCCAAAAACATTCAGTACTTC
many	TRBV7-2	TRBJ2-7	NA	CASSSSTGPSSEQYF	TGTGCCAGCAGCTCGAGCACCGGGCCCTCTTCCGAGCAGTACTTC
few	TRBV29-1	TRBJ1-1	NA	CSVEEGTVFGRAEAFF	TGCAGCGTTGAAGAGGGAACAGTCTTCGGCAGGGCTGAAGCTTTCTTT
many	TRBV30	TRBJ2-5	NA	CAWRGSPVGETQYF	TGTGCCTGGAGGGGATCGCCGGTGGGAGAGACCCAGTACTTC
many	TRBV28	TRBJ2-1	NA	CASSPWRSSEQFF	TGTGCCAGCAGTCCCTGGAGGAGCTCGGAGCAGTTCTTC
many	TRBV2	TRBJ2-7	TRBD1	CASRGTGQISYEQYF	TGTGCCAGCAGGGGGACAGGGCAAATCTCCTACGAGCAGTACTTC
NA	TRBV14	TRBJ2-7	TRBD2	CASSQLVTSGSEQYF	TGTGCCAGCAGCCAATTAGTAACTAGCGGGAGTGAGCAGTACTTC
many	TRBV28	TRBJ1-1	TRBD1	CASSLLGTEIEAFF	TGTGCCAGCAGTTTATTAGGGACAGAGATTGAAGCTTTCTTT
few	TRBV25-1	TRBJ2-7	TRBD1	CASVGTAAYEQYF	TGTGCCAGCGTGGGGACAGCGGCCTACGAGCAGTACTTC
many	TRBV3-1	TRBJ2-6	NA	CASSPAGLRSGANVLTF	TGTGCCAGCAGCCCTGCGGGGTTGCGCTCTGGGGCCAACGTCCTGACTTTC
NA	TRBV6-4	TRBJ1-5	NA	CASSEKGGQPQHF	TGTGCCAGCAGCGAGAAGGGGGGGCAGCCCCAGCATTTT
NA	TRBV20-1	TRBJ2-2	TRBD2	CSARDPSGRANTGELFF	TGCAGTGCTAGAGATCCTAGCGGGAGGGCTAACACCGGGGAGCTGTTTTTT
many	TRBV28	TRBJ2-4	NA	CASSFFVLRTGGKNIQYF	TGTGCCAGCAGTTTTTTCGTTCTCCGAACAGGCGGCAAAAACATTCAGTACTTC